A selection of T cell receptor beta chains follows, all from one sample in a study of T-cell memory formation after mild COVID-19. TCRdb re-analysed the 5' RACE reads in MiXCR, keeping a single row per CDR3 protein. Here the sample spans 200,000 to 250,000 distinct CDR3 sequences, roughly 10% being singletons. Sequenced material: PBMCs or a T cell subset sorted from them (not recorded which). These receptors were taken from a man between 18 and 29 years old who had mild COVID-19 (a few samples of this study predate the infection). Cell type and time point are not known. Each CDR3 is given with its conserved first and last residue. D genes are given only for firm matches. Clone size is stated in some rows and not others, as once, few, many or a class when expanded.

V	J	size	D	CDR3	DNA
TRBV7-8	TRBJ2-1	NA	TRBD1	CASRSTRGSYNEQFF	TGTGCCAGCAGATCAACCAGGGGGTCCTACAATGAGCAGTTCTTC
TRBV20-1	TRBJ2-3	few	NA	CSASPRTYTDTQYF	TGCAGTGCTAGCCCCAGGACCTACACAGATACGCAGTATTTT
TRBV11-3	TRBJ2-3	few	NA	CASSRRTGPSADTQYF	TGTGCCAGCAGCCGAAGGACAGGTCCTAGCGCAGATACGCAGTATTTT
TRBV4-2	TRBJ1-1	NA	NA	CASSQDPGASTEAFF	TGTGCCAGCAGCCAAGATCCCGGGGCCTCCACTGAAGCTTTCTTT
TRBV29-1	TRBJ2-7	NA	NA	CSVVLTGSSYEQYF	TGCAGCGTTGTATTGACGGGCAGCTCCTACGAGCAGTACTTC
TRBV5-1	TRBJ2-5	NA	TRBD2	CASSLNPGGVETQYF	TGCGCCAGCAGCTTGAATCCGGGGGGGGTCGAGACCCAGTACTTC
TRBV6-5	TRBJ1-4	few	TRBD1	CASSYLTGAGKLFF	TGTGCCAGCAGTTACTTGACAGGGGCGGGAAAACTGTTTTTT
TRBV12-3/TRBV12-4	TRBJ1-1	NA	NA	CASSPTGPGTEAFF	TGTGCCAGCAGCCCTACAGGGCCCGGGACTGAAGCTTTCTTT
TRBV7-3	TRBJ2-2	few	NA	CASRRDTNTGELFF	TGTGCCAGCAGGAGGGACACCAACACCGGGGAGCTGTTTTTT
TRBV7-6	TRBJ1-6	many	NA	CASSLEDNSPLHF	TGTGCCAGCAGCTTGGAAGATAATTCACCCCTCCACTTT
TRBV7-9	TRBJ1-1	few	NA	CASSSSDEAFF	TGTGCCAGCAGCTCCTCAGATGAAGCTTTCTTT
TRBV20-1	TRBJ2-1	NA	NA	CSAWLVNEQFF	TGCAGTGCTTGGCTAGTCAATGAGCAGTTCTTC
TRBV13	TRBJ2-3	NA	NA	CASSFSGAMGTDTQYF	TGTGCCAGCAGCTTCTCTGGGGCTATGGGCACAGATACGCAGTATTTT
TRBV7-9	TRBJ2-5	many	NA	CASSLARGGTQYF	TGTGCCAGCAGCCTTGCTAGAGGGGGGACCCAGTACTTC
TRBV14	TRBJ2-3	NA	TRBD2	CASSRRVAGALTDTQYF	TGTGCCAGCAGCCGACGGGTAGCGGGGGCTCTCACAGATACGCAGTATTTT
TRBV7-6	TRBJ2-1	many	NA	CASSPGGTKEQFF	TGTGCCAGCAGCCCAGGGGGGACCAAGGAGCAGTTCTTC
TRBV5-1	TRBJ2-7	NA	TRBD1	CASRLGTAYEQYF	TGCGCCAGCAGACTAGGGACAGCCTACGAGCAGTACTTC
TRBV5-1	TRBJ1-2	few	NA	CASSLAVVRDGYTF	TGCGCCAGCAGCTTGGCCGTGGTAAGGGATGGCTACACCTTC
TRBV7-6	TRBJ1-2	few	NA	CASSLVGRGGGYTF	TGTGCCAGCAGCTTAGTTGGCCGAGGCGGCGGCTACACCTTC
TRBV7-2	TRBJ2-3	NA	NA	CASSSTRGYFTDTQYF	TGTGCCAGCAGCTCCACACGGGGGTACTTCACAGATACGCAGTATTTT
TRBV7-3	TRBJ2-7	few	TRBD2	CASSPVGGAYEQYF	TGTGCCAGCAGCCCTGTCGGGGGGGCCTACGAGCAGTACTTC
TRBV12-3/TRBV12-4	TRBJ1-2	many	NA	CASSYVDGYTF	TGTGCCAGCAGTTACGTGGACGGCTACACCTTC
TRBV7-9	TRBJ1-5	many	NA	CASSLGNQPQHF	TGTGCCAGCAGCTTGGGCAATCAGCCCCAGCATTTT
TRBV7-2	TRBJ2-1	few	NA	CASSLAPQLPSSYNEQFF	TGTGCCAGCAGCTTAGCGCCCCAGCTCCCGAGCTCCTACAATGAGCAGTTCTTC
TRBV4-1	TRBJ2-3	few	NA	CASSLYTDTYTDTQYF	TGCGCCAGCAGCCTCTACACTGATACATACACAGATACGCAGTATTTT
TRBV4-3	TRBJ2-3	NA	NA	CASSYERRTTDTQYF	TGCGCCAGCAGCTACGAGCGGAGGACCACAGATACGCAGTATTTT
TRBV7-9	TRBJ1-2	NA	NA	CASSLAGAHGYTF	TGTGCCAGCAGCTTGGCGGGGGCACATGGCTACACCTTC
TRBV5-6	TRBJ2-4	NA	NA	CASSLGSVNIQYF	TGTGCCAGCAGCTTGGGTTCTGTAAACATTCAGTACTTC
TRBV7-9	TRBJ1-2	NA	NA	CASSTTGRTNYGYTF	TGTGCCAGCAGCACTACAGGAAGAACTAACTATGGCTACACCTTC
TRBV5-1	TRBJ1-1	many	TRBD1	CASSSTGAVGTEAFF	TGCGCCAGCAGCTCCACAGGGGCTGTGGGCACTGAAGCTTTCTTT
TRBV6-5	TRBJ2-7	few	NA	CASSGTGRGREQYF	TGTGCCAGCAGTGGGACGGGGCGGGGCCGGGAGCAGTACTTC
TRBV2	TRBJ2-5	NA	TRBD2	CASRPKASGGPEEETQYF	TGTGCCAGCCGACCGAAGGCTAGCGGGGGGCCCGAAGAAGAGACCCAGTACTTC
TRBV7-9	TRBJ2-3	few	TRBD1	CASRVGGTTGEYF	TGTGCCAGCAGGGTAGGGGGCACTACAGGGGAGTATTTT
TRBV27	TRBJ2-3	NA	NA	CASSLQNRGDTQYF	TGTGCCAGCAGTTTGCAGAACCGGGGAGATACGCAGTATTTT
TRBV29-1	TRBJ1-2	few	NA	CSVEGGTF	TGCAGCGTTGAAGGGGGAACCTTC
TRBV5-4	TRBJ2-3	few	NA	CASRHRVSGADTQYF	TGTGCCAGCAGGCACCGGGTCTCCGGAGCAGATACGCAGTATTTT
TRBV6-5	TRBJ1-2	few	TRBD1	CASSYFAGQASYTF	TGTGCCAGCAGTTACTTCGCGGGACAGGCCAGCTACACCTTC
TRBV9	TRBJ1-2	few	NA	CASSVVGTYGYTF	TGTGCCAGCAGCGTAGTAGGGACCTATGGCTACACCTTC
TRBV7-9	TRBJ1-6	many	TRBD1	CASGGTGYSPLHF	TGTGCCAGCGGGGGGACAGGGTATTCACCCCTCCACTTT
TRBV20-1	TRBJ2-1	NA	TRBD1	CSADRDRVYNEQFF	TGCAGTGCCGACCGGGACAGGGTCTATAATGAGCAGTTCTTC
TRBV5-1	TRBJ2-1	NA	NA	CASSRTHLGGDEQFF	TGCGCCAGCAGTCGAACCCACCTGGGAGGCGATGAGCAGTTCTTC
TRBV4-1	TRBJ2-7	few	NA	CASSQDWASSYEQYF	TGCGCCAGCAGCCAAGATTGGGCCAGCTCCTACGAGCAGTACTTC
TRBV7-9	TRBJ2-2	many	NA	CASSSGPAIYGELFF	TGTGCCAGCAGCTCAGGCCCCGCGATCTACGGGGAGCTGTTTTTT
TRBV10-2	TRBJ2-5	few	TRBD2	CASSDAGGLQETQYF	TGCGCCAGCAGTGATGCGGGGGGTCTCCAAGAGACCCAGTACTTC
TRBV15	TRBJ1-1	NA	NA	CATSRRGGQNTEAFF	TGTGCCACCAGCAGACGGGGGGGGCAGAACACTGAAGCTTTCTTT
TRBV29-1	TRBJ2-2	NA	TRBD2	CSVGFQAGGPGELFF	TGCAGCGTTGGCTTTCAAGCGGGGGGGCCCGGGGAGCTGTTTTTT
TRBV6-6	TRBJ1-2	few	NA	CASTRWPPDYGYTF	TGTGCCAGCACCCGTTGGCCACCCGACTATGGCTACACCTTC
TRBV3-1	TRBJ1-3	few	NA	CASSGPGTRQGNTIYF	TGTGCCAGCAGCGGCCCCGGGACCCGGCAGGGAAACACCATATATTTT
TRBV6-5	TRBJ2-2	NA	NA	CASSYSVTNTGELFF	TGTGCCAGCAGTTACAGCGTTACGAACACCGGGGAGCTGTTTTTT
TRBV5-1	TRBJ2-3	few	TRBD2	CASSPMTSGGDTQYF	TGCGCCAGCAGCCCCATGACTAGCGGGGGGGATACGCAGTATTTT
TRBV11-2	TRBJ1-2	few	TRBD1	CASSPRTGEVDGYTF	TGTGCCAGCAGCCCGCGGACAGGGGAAGTCGATGGCTACACCTTC
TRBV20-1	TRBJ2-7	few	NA	CSARDPLRSSYEQYF	TGCAGTGCTAGAGACCCCCTGCGGTCGTCCTACGAGCAGTACTTC
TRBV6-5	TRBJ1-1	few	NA	CASSYSSEAGAFF	TGTGCCAGCAGTTACTCGTCAGAAGCCGGAGCTTTCTTT